These T cell receptor beta chains were read from a single sample in a study of cytomegalovirus exposure and HLA in healthy donors. Assay: immunoSEQ multiplex PCR; the TCRdb copy retains only in-frame clones and omits some. Of over 150,000 clones in the sample, approximately 80% were seen once. Sequenced sample: PBMCs. Every receptor here comes from a man aged 18-30 years in good health and CMV-seropositive. Both conserved end residues are part of each CDR3. The order of the fields is clone size, V gene, D gene, J gene, CDR3 protein, CDR3 DNA. D genes are given only for firm matches. Rows may omit the clone size; those that give it use once, few, many or a size class.

size: .
V: TRBV6-1
D: .
J: TRBJ2-7
CDR3: CASSPRTASYEQYF
DNA: TGTGCCAGCAGTCCCCGGACAGCCTCCTACGAGCAGTACTTC

size: once
V: TRBV10-3
D: .
J: TRBJ2-2
CDR3: CAIMRGLDTGELFF
DNA: TGTGCCATCATGCGGGGATTGGACACCGGGGAGCTGTTTTTT

size: .
V: TRBV9
D: .
J: TRBJ2-3
CDR3: CASSVGTPASTDTQYF
DNA: TGTGCCAGCAGCGTCGGGACTCCAGCTAGCACAGATACGCAGTATTTT

size: .
V: TRBV6-5
D: .
J: TRBJ1-1
CDR3: CASIGGLGEAFF
DNA: TGTGCCAGCATTGGGGGCTTGGGTGAAGCTTTCTTT

size: .
V: TRBV27
D: .
J: TRBJ1-1
CDR3: CASSERAGTEAFF
DNA: TGTGCCAGCAGTGAAAGGGCGGGCACTGAAGCTTTCTTT

size: .
V: TRBV6-5
D: TRBD1
J: TRBJ1-2
CDR3: CASSSNRQGVKGYTF
DNA: TGTGCCAGCAGTTCGAACAGACAGGGGGTGAAAGGCTACACCTTC

size: once
V: TRBV30
D: .
J: TRBJ1-2
CDR3: CAWSEENYGYTF
DNA: TGTGCCTGGAGTGAAGAGAACTATGGCTACACCTTC

size: .
V: TRBV5-4
D: TRBD1
J: TRBJ1-1
CDR3: CASSRDRGEAFF
DNA: TGTGCCAGCAGTCGTGACAGGGGCGAAGCTTTCTTT

size: .
V: TRBV5-1
D: TRBD2
J: TRBJ2-7
CDR3: CASSLGGTSERQEQYF
DNA: TGCGCCAGCAGCTTAGGGGGGACTAGCGAGAGGCAAGAGCAGTACTTC

size: .
V: TRBV14
D: .
J: TRBJ2-3
CDR3: CASSQGTPGTDTQYF
DNA: TGTGCCAGCAGCCAAGGGACACCCGGCACAGATACGCAGTATTTT

size: once
V: TRBV6-6
D: .
J: TRBJ2-7
CDR3: CASSYEQGYYEQYF
DNA: TGTGCCAGCAGTTACGAACAGGGATACTACGAGCAGTACTTC

size: few
V: TRBV6-1
D: .
J: TRBJ2-7
CDR3: CASNNLEGEQYF
DNA: TGTGCCAGCAATAACCTAGAAGGAGAGCAGTACTTC

size: .
V: TRBV19
D: .
J: TRBJ1-6
CDR3: CASSTYPQSRNSPLHF
DNA: TGTGCCAGTAGCACGTACCCCCAAAGTAGAAATTCACCCCTCCACTTT

size: once
V: TRBV27
D: .
J: TRBJ2-7
CDR3: CASRFSGGDEQYF
DNA: TGTGCCAGCCGCTTCTCGGGCGGGGACGAGCAGTACTTC

size: .
V: TRBV2
D: TRBD2
J: TRBJ2-1
CDR3: CASRRTSGSFYEQFF
DNA: TGTGCCAGCAGGAGGACTAGCGGGAGTTTTTATGAGCAGTTCTTC

size: .
V: TRBV12-5
D: .
J: TRBJ2-7
CDR3: CASGFEGANEQYF
DNA: TGTGCTAGTGGTTTTGAAGGGGCGAACGAGCAGTACTTC

size: .
V: TRBV30
D: .
J: TRBJ1-5
CDR3: CAWSVLPINQPQHF
DNA: TGTGCCTGGAGTGTACTTCCAATCAATCAGCCCCAGCATTTT

size: .
V: TRBV10-1
D: .
J: TRBJ2-2
CDR3: CASTKDWNTGELFF
DNA: TGCGCCAGCACTAAGGACTGGAACACCGGGGAGCTGTTTTTT

size: .
V: TRBV25-1
D: .
J: TRBJ2-2
CDR3: CASSDWTAGNTGELFF
DNA: TGTGCCAGCAGTGACTGGACTGCGGGGAACACCGGGGAGCTGTTTTTT

size: .
V: TRBV15
D: TRBD1
J: TRBJ2-3
CDR3: CATSPGTGGTDTQYF
DNA: TGTGCCACCAGCCCCGGGACAGGGGGTACAGATACGCAGTATTTT

size: .
V: TRBV4-1
D: .
J: TRBJ1-1
CDR3: CASSQEGGYSEAFF
DNA: TGCGCCAGCAGCCAAGAGGGGGGGTACTCTGAAGCTTTCTTT

size: .
V: TRBV6-6
D: .
J: TRBJ1-2
CDR3: CASSYGANYGYTF
DNA: TGTGCCAGCAGTTACGGGGCCAACTATGGCTACACCTTC

size: .
V: TRBV19
D: TRBD2
J: TRBJ2-2
CDR3: CASSISGSGGELFF
DNA: TGTGCCAGTAGTATTAGCGGGAGCGGCGGGGAGCTGTTTTTT

size: few
V: TRBV11-2
D: .
J: TRBJ1-4
CDR3: CASSLYGVGAHNEKLFF
DNA: TGTGCCAGCAGCTTATATGGGGTTGGGGCGCATAATGAAAAACTGTTTTTT

size: .
V: TRBV7-2
D: TRBD2
J: TRBJ2-2
CDR3: CASSFGLARNTGELFF
DNA: TGTGCCAGCAGCTTCGGACTAGCGAGGAACACCGGGGAGCTGTTTTTT

size: once
V: TRBV9
D: .
J: TRBJ2-5
CDR3: CASSVGSFSKQYF
DNA: TGTGCCAGCAGCGTAGGTAGTTTTAGTAAGCAGTACTTC

size: .
V: TRBV9
D: TRBD1
J: TRBJ2-2
CDR3: CASSARAPDRVGTGELFF
DNA: TGTGCCAGCAGCGCGCGCGCACCCGACAGGGTGGGCACCGGGGAGCTGTTTTTT

size: .
V: TRBV10-3
D: .
J: TRBJ2-1
CDR3: CAINGRGGTYNEQFF
DNA: TGTGCCATCAACGGGCGCGGAGGCACCTACAATGAGCAGTTCTTC

size: .
V: TRBV6-5
D: TRBD1
J: TRBJ2-1
CDR3: CASSRTGNYNEQFF
DNA: TGTGCCAGCAGCCGGACAGGGAACTACAATGAGCAGTTCTTC

size: .
V: TRBV10-1
D: TRBD2
J: TRBJ2-7
CDR3: CASSVGGLAESSYEQYF
DNA: TGCGCCAGCAGTGTCGGGGGACTAGCGGAGTCCTCCTACGAGCAGTACTTC

size: few
V: TRBV19
D: .
J: TRBJ2-1
CDR3: CASSPQGSYNEQFF
DNA: TGTGCCAGTAGTCCCCAGGGCTCCTACAATGAGCAGTTCTTC

size: .
V: TRBV5-1
D: TRBD1
J: TRBJ2-7
CDR3: CASSPGQGPTYEQYF
DNA: TGCGCCAGCAGCCCGGGACAGGGACCTACCTACGAGCAGTACTTC

size: .
V: TRBV6-5
D: TRBD1
J: TRBJ1-1
CDR3: CASILDTGGNTEAFF
DNA: TGTGCCAGCATTCTGGATACAGGGGGGAACACTGAAGCTTTCTTT

size: .
V: TRBV6-1
D: .
J: TRBJ1-1
CDR3: CASSDWLGRGDTEAFF
DNA: TGTGCCAGCAGTGATTGGTTGGGCAGGGGAGACACTGAAGCTTTCTTT

size: .
V: TRBV6-1
D: TRBD1
J: TRBJ1-2
CDR3: CASSVGTGGYGYTF
DNA: TGTGCCAGCAGTGTGGGGACAGGGGGCTATGGCTACACCTTC

size: .
V: TRBV27
D: .
J: TRBJ1-5
CDR3: CASSPFRVDNQPQHF
DNA: TGTGCCAGCAGCCCCTTCCGGGTCGACAATCAGCCCCAGCATTTT

size: .
V: TRBV19
D: TRBD2
J: TRBJ2-7
CDR3: CASSARGLATYEQYF
DNA: TGTGCCAGTAGTGCGAGGGGACTAGCCACCTACGAGCAGTACTTC

size: .
V: TRBV7-9
D: .
J: TRBJ2-3
CDR3: CASSLSLVSTDTQYF
DNA: TGTGCCAGCAGCTTGAGCCTAGTAAGCACAGATACGCAGTATTTT

size: .
V: TRBV6-1
D: TRBD2
J: TRBJ2-7
CDR3: CASSGTRTIYEQYF
DNA: TGTGCCAGCAGTGGGACTAGGACGATCTACGAGCAGTACTTC

size: once
V: TRBV13
D: TRBD1
J: TRBJ2-7
CDR3: CASSTYRDRESYEQYF
DNA: TGTGCCAGCAGCACGTACCGGGACAGGGAAAGCTACGAGCAGTACTTC

size: .
V: TRBV19
D: .
J: TRBJ1-2
CDR3: CASSLDSYGYTF
DNA: TGTGCCAGTAGTCTTGACAGTTATGGCTACACCTTC

size: .
V: TRBV6-1
D: .
J: TRBJ1-2
CDR3: CASSDQGLGYGYTF
DNA: TGTGCCAGCAGTGACCAGGGTTTAGGCTATGGCTACACCTTC